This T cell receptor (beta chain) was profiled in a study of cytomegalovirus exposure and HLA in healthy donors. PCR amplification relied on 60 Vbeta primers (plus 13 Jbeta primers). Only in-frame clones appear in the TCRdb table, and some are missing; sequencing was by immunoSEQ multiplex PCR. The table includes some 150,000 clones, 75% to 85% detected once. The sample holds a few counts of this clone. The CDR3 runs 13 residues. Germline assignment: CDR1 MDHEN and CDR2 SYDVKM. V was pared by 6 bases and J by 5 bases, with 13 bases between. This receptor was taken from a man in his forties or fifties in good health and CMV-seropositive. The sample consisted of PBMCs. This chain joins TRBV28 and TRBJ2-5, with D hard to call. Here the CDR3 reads CASSQDRRETQYF. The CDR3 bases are TGTGCCAGCAGCCAGGATAGACGGGAGACCCAGTACTTC.